The rows below give T cell receptor beta chains drawn from one sample of a study of blood T cell repertoires in COVID-19. Clones were sequenced by immunoSEQ multiplex PCR, and TCRdb holds only the in-frame ones, with some missing. The sample carries roughly 60,000 clones, about four fifths recorded once. The sample comprised peripheral blood. The receptors derive from a woman aged 80 or older with acute or convalescent COVID-19. CDR3s include the opening cysteine and the closing phenylalanine or tryptophan. The order of the fields is J gene, clone size, D gene, V gene, CDR3 DNA, CDR3 protein. The D gene is left open where the match is weak. Clone size, where shown, is once, few, many, or a class for clones that have expanded.

TRBJ2-7 | NA | NA | TRBV5-4 | TGTGCCAGCAGCCCTACGGGTCGGGGAAGGGAGCAGTACTTC | CASSPTGRGREQYF
TRBJ1-1 | few | TRBD1 | TRBV7-8 | TGTGCCAGCAGCTTCGGTTCCGTCAGACAGGGACCCACTGAAGCTTTCTTT | CASSFGSVRQGPTEAFF
TRBJ2-1 | NA | NA | TRBV9 | TGTGCCAGCAGCGCGACCGGGACACCCATTTTCAATGATGAGCAGTTCTTC | CASSATGTPIFNDEQFF
TRBJ2-1 | NA | TRBD2 | TRBV6-5 | TGTGCCAGCAGGTTCCCCGGGACTAGCCTCAATGAGCAGTTCTTC | CASRFPGTSLNEQFF
TRBJ2-7 | NA | NA | TRBV19 | TGTGCCAGTAGTGCTCAGAACGAGCAGTACTTC | CASSAQNEQYF
TRBJ1-2 | NA | NA | TRBV7-2 | TGTGCCAGCAGCCGGGGGGGAGCGGGATCCTATGGCTACACCTTC | CASSRGGAGSYGYTF
TRBJ2-2 | NA | NA | TRBV9 | TGTGCCAGCAGACCAGTCGGGAGTACTGGGGAGCTGTTTTTT | CASRPVGSTGELFF
TRBJ2-3 | NA | NA | TRBV2 | TGTGCCAGCAGTGAAGGAGGTACGCAGTATTTT | CASSEGGTQYF
TRBJ2-7 | NA | NA | TRBV2 | TGTGCCAGCAGTGCGATTTTACAGGGCCAGCTCTCCTACGAGCAGTACTTC | CASSAILQGQLSYEQYF
TRBJ2-1 | NA | TRBD2 | TRBV9 | TGTGCCAGCAGCGTACCGACTAGCGGGGAACATGATGAGCAGTTCTTC | CASSVPTSGEHDEQFF
TRBJ2-3 | NA | NA | TRBV27 | TGTGCCAGCAGTCGAGGGGGTGCGCGGGCACAGACTACGCAGTATTTT | CASSRGGARAQTTQYF
TRBJ1-6 | NA | NA | TRBV6-1 | TGTGCCAGCAGTGAAGAGTCGTTACAGAGCTCCTATAATTCACCCCTCCACTTT | CASSEESLQSSYNSPLHF
TRBJ1-4 | NA | NA | TRBV28 | TGTGCCAGCAGTCTCGTCGGGACTGCAACTAATGAAAAACTGTTTTTT | CASSLVGTATNEKLFF
TRBJ2-1 | NA | NA | TRBV7-8 | TGTGCCAGCAGCTCTTTAGTGAACCCTAATGAGCAGTTCTTC | CASSSLVNPNEQFF
TRBJ2-7 | NA | NA | TRBV29-1 | TGCAGCGGTGGAGGGGCCCAGCAGTACTTC | CSGGGAQQYF
TRBJ1-4 | NA | TRBD1 | TRBV11-2 | TGTGCCAGCAGCTTAACCAGGGGGGATGAAAAACTGTTTTTT | CASSLTRGDEKLFF
TRBJ2-7 | NA | NA | TRBV9 | TGTGCCAGCAGCGTATCCGGGGAAATCTACGAGCAGTACTTC | CASSVSGEIYEQYF
TRBJ2-2 | NA | TRBD2 | TRBV4-1 | TGCGCCAGCAGCCAGGAGCGGGGGGGAACCACCGGGGAGCTGTTTTTT | CASSQERGGTTGELFF
TRBJ1-5 | NA | NA | TRBV21-1 | TGTGCCAGCAGCAACTCTTACGACAGTCGTTATGGTTATAGCAATCAGCCCCAGCATTTT | CASSNSYDSRYGYSNQPQHF
TRBJ1-6 | NA | NA | TRBV5-1 | TGCGCCAGCAGCTTGGCCGGGGGGTCGGCCCCCTCAAGGAATTCACCCCTCCACTTT | CASSLAGGSAPSRNSPLHF
TRBJ2-7 | NA | NA | TRBV4-2 | TGTGCCAGCAGCCAAGAGGTAGGGCAGGGGTGGTACGAGCAGTACTTC | CASSQEVGQGWYEQYF